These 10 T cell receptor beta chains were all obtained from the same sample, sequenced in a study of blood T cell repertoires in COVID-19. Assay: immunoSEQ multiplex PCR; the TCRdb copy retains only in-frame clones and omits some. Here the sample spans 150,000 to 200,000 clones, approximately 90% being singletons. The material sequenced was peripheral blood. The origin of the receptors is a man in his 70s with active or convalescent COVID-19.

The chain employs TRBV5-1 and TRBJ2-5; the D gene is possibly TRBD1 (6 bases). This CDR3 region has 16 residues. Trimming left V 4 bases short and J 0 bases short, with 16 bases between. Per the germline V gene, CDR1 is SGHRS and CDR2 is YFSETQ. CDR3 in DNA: TGCGCCAGCAGCCGGACGTCGGGACAAGACCAAGAGACCCAGTACTTC. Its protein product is CASSRTSGQDQETQYF.

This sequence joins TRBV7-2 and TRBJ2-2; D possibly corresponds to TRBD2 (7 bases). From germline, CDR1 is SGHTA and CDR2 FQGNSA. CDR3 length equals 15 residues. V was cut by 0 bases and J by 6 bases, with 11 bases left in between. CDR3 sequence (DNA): TGTGCCAGCAGCTTAGCGGGGGGGCGCGCCGGGGAGCTGTTTTTT. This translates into CASSLAGGRAGELFF. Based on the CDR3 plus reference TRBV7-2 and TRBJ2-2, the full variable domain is GAGVSQSPSNKVTEKGKDVELRCDPISGHTALYWYRQSLGQGLEFLIYFQGNSAPDKSGLPSDRFSAERTGGSVSTLTIQRTQQEDSAVYLCASSLAGGRAGELFFGEGSRLTVL.

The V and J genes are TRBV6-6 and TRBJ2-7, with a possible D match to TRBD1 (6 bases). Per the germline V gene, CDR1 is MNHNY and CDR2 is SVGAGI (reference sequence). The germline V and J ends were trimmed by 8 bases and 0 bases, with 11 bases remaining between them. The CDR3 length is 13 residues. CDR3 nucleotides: TGTGCCAGCCGCGACAGGAGCTCCTACGAGCAGTACTTC. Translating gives CASRDRSSYEQYF.

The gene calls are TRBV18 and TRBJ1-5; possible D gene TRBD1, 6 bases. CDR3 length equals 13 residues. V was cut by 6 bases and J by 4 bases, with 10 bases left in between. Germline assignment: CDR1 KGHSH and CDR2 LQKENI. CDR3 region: CASSRGRNQPQHF. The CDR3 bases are TGTGCCAGCTCCAGGGGCCGGAATCAGCCCCAGCATTTT.

The CDR3 loop reads CASHEGFGTEAFF. The CDR3, as DNA: TGCGCCAGCCACGAGGGCTTCGGCACTGAAGCTTTCTTT. The chain employs TRBV5-1 and TRBJ1-1, with no clear D. Trimming pared 7 bases from V and 4 bases from J, leaving 14 bases between. From germline, CDR1 is SGHRS and CDR2 YFSETQ. The CDR3 is 13 amino acids.

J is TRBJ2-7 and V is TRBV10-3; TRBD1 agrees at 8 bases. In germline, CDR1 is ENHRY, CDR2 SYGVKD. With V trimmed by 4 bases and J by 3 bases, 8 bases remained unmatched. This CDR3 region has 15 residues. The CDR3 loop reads CAISAATDRGYEQYF. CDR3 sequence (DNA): TGTGCCATCAGTGCCGCTACAGACAGGGGCTACGAGCAGTACTTC.

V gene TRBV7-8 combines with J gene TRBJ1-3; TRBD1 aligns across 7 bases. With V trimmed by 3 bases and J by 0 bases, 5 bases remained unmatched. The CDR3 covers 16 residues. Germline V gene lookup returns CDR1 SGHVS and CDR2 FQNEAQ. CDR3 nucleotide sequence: TGTGCCAGCAGCTTGGGGACAGCCAACTCTGGAAACACCATATATTTT. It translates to CASSLGTANSGNTIYF.

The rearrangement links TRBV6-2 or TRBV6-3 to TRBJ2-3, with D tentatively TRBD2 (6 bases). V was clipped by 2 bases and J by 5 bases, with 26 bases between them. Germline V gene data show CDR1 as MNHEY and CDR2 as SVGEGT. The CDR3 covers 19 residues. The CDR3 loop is CASSYDGGTPNGPGDTQYF. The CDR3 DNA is TGTGCCAGCAGTTACGACGGCGGGACTCCGAACGGTCCTGGAGATACGCAGTATTTT.

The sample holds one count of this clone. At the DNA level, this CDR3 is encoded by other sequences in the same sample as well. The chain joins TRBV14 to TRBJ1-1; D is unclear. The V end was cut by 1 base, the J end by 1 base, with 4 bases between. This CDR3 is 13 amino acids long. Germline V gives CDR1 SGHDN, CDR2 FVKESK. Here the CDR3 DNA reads TGTGCCAGCAGCCAAGGACAGAACACTGAAGCTTTCTTT. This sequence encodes CASSQGQNTEAFF.

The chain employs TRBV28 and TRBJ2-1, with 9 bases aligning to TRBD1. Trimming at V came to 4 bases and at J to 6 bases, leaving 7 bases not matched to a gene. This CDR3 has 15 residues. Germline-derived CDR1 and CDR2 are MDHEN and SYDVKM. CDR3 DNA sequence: TGTGCCAGCAGTTCCCCGGGACAGGGCCTCAATGAGCAGTTCTTC. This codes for CASSSPGQGLNEQFF.